This TCR beta chain stems from a study of cytomegalovirus exposure and HLA in healthy donors. Study-wide results and caveats: Per a prior analysis, the majority of TCR beta V segments were productive roughly 87% or roughly 30% of the time.

Note on this clone: Its antigen remains unknown.

The PCR employed 60 Vbeta primers together with 13 Jbeta primers. In the authors' workflow: Later, about 80 million unique TCR beta chains were counted in an analysis, and roughly 11 million of them were shared. Assay used: immunoSEQ multiplex PCR; TCRdb lists only in-frame clones, some missing. V, J and clone size reflect that table, while D and trimming were determined from the DNA. Of about 160,000 clones listed, 65% to 90% are singletons. CDR1 and CDR2 (germline): MDHEN, SYDVKM. The CDR3 spans 12 residues. The specimen sequenced was PBMCs. This clonotype was sampled from a man aged 50 to 60 in good health and CMV-seropositive. The rearrangement joins TRBV28 to TRBJ2-7; possibly TRBD1 for D (6 bases). Written as DNA, the CDR3 is TGTGGGACAGCTGGCCCCACCTACGAGCAGTACTTC. Translated, it gives CGTAGPTYEQYF.